The T cell receptor beta chain under discussion was sequenced for a study of blood T cell repertoires in COVID-19. Study background: Spain, Italy and the United States supplied samples that represented acute and convalescent COVID-19.

Germline lookup yields CDR1 SNHLY and CDR2 FYNNEI. The V segment lost 6 bases and the J segment 1 base; nucleotides outside the gene matches: 11. This CDR3 spans 17 amino acids. Under the authors' procedure: Amplified reference gene primers provided the basis for estimating nucleated cell counts. The data were produced by immunoSEQ multiplex PCR, yet TCRdb's version contains in-frame clones alone and is incomplete. V, J and clone size derive from that table, while D and trimming were established from the DNA sequence. Of 160,000 or so clones listed, 75% to 80% are singletons. The sample comprised peripheral blood. The sequence derives from a woman at least 80 years old with acute or convalescent COVID-19. The chain combines TRBV2 with TRBJ2-1; 8 bases are shared with TRBD1. The chain's CDR3 is CASRTNRGKGSYNEQFF. As DNA, the CDR3 is TGTGCCAGCAGGACGAACAGGGGGAAAGGGTCCTACAATGAGCAGTTCTTC.